This record covers a single T cell receptor beta chain. Its target is not known. This entry belongs to a study of cytomegalovirus exposure and HLA in healthy donors. Trimming removed 6 bases at V and 8 bases at J, with 7 bases between. The CDR3 covers 11 residues. Per germline, CDR1 SGHDN and CDR2 FVKESK. Vbeta (60) and Jbeta (13) primers were used in the PCR. Assay used: immunoSEQ multiplex PCR; TCRdb lists only in-frame clones, some missing. In the table there are approximately 110,000 clones, 65% to 80% of which are singletons. Study-wide results and limits: The investigators catalogued 180 or so TCR beta chains as cytomegalovirus-associated. When a later analysis compared HLA-associated TCR beta chains with equally common others, the HLA-associated chains turned out to be more clonally expanded and to have lower generation probabilities.

This clonotype was sampled from a human donor in good health. The specimen sequenced was PBMCs. J is TRBJ1-4 and V is TRBV14; D unclear. The CDR3: CASSHSEKLFF. The DNA of the CDR3 is TGTGCCAGCAGTCACAGCGAAAAACTGTTTTTT.